A single sample is the source of the 5 T cell receptor beta chains below, sequenced in a study of molecular identifiers for immune sequencing clone quantification. MiXCR was run by TCRdb on the PCR reads, yielding one entry per CDR3 protein. The table includes more than 60,000 distinct CDR3 sequences, roughly 17% detected once. Sequenced sample: naive CD8+ T cells from blood, with Jurkat cell RNA spiked in. The subset is: FACS-sorted CD8+CD4-CCR7+CD45RA+ naive T cells. All receptors come from a human donor in good health. Some libraries in this study had Jurkat cell RNA spiked in.

This chain uses TRBV12-3 or TRBV12-4 with TRBJ2-1; D gene uncertain. CDR3 length: 13 residues. V shed 5 bases and J shed 1 base, with 6 bases lying between them. The CDR3 loop reads CASSEESYNEQFF. The CDR3 DNA follows: TGTGCCAGCAGTGAAGAATCCTACAATGAGCAGTTCTTC.

CDR3 in DNA: TGCAGTGCAGGGACCAACGCAGATACGCAGTATTTT. Its translation is CSAGTNADTQYF. The chain uses TRBV20-1 and TRBJ2-3, with D possibly being TRBD1 or TRBD2 (5 bases each). This CDR3 has 12 amino acids. Germline CDR1 reads DFQATT; CDR2 reads SNEGSKA (reference sequence). The germline V and J ends were trimmed by 6 bases and 4 bases, with 11 bases remaining between them.

This clonotype has just a few counts. The rearrangement joins TRBV7-9 to TRBJ2-7, with 11 bases that match TRBD2. V lost 1 base and J lost 0; bases outside the gene matches: 5. The CDR3 loop spans 17 amino acids. The V gene's germline CDR1 is SEHNR and CDR2 FQNEAQ (reference sequence). The CDR3: CASSLVGLAVSSYEQYF. CDR3 DNA: TGTGCCAGCAGCTTAGTGGGACTAGCGGTAAGCTCCTACGAGCAGTACTTC.

Comments on this clonotype: A much more abundant neighbour one base away suggests this may be a read error. The gene calls are TRBV19 and TRBJ2-3; no definite D call. Per the germline V gene, CDR1 is LNHDA and CDR2 is SQIVND (reference sequence). Trimming left V 2 bases short and J 6 bases short, with 12 bases between. This CDR3 spans 14 amino acids. The CDR3 is CASSIRPFFDTQYF. As DNA, the CDR3 is TGTGCCAGTAGTATAAGACCCTTTTTCGATACGCAGTATTTT.

Ten or more counts support this clonotype. V usage is TRBV4-1 and J usage is TRBJ2-7, with D maybe TRBD1 (6 bases). From germline, CDR1 is MGHRA and CDR2 YSYEKL. CDR3 length: 16 residues. The ends were cut back, 3 bases at V and 3 bases at J, with 18 bases in the middle. The CDR3 loop is CASSQDPGHQIYEQYF. CDR3 DNA sequence: TGCGCCAGCAGCCAGGATCCGGGACATCAAATCTACGAGCAGTACTTC.